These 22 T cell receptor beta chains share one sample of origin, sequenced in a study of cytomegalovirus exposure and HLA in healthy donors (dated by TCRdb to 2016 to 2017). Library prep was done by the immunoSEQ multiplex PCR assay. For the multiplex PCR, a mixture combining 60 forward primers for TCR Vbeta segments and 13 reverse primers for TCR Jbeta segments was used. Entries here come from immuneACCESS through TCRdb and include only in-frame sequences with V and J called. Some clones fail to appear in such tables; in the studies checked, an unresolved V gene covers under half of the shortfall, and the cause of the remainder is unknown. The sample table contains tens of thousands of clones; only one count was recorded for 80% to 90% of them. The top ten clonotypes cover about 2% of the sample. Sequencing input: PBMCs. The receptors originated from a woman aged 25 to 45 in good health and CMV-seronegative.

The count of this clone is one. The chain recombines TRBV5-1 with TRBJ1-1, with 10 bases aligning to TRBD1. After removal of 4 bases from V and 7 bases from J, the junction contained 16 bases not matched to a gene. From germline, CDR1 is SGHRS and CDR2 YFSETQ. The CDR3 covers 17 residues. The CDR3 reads CASSRMPPGQGSGEAFF. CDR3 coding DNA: TGCGCCAGCAGCCGAATGCCACCGGGACAGGGGTCCGGTGAAGCTTTCTTT.

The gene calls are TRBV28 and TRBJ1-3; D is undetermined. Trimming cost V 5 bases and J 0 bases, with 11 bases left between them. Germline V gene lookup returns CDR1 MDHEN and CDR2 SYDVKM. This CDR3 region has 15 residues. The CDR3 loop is CASSRGTRSGNTIYF. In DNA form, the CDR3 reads TGTGCCAGCAGTCGGGGAACCCGCTCTGGAAACACCATATATTTT.

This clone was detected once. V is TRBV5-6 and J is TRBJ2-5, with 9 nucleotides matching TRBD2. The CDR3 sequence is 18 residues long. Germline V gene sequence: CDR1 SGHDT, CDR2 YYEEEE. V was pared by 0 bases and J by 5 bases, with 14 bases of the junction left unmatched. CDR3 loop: CASSLAVAGGPSSETQYF. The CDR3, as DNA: TGTGCCAGCAGCTTGGCGGTGGCGGGAGGGCCCTCGTCGGAGACCCAGTACTTC.

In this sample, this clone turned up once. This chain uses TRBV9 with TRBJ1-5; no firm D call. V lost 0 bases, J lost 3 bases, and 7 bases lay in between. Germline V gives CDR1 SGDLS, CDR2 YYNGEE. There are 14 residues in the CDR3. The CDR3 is CASSVDGDNQPQHF. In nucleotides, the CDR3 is TGTGCCAGCAGCGTAGACGGGGACAATCAGCCCCAGCATTTT.

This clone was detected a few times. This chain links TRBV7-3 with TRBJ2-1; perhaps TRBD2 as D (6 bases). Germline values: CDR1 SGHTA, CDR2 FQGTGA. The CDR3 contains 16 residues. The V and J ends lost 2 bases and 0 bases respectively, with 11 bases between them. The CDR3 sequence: CASSLSAGISYNEQFF. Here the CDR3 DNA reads TGTGCCAGCAGCTTATCCGCGGGGATCTCCTACAATGAGCAGTTCTTC.

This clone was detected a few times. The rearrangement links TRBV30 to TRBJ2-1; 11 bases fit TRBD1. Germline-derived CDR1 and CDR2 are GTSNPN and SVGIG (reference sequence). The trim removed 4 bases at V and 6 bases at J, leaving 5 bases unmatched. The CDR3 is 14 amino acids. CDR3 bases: TGTGCCTGGACGGGGACAGGGGGTGGCAATGAGCAGTTCTTC. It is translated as CAWTGTGGGNEQFF.

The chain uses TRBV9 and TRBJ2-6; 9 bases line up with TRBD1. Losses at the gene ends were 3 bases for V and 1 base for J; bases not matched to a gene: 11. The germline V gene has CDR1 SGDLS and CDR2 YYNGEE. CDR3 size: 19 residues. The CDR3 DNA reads TGTGCCAGCAGCGAGCCACAGGGGGCTAAGCGGTCTGGGGCCAACGTCCTGACTTTC. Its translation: CASSEPQGAKRSGANVLTF.

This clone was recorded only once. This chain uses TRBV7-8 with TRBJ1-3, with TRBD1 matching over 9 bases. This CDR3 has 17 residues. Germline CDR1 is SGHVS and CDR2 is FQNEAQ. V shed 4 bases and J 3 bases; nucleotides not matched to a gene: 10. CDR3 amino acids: CASSSQTGGGYGNTIYF. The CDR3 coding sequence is TGTGCCAGCAGCTCACAGACAGGGGGGGGATATGGAAACACCATATATTTT.

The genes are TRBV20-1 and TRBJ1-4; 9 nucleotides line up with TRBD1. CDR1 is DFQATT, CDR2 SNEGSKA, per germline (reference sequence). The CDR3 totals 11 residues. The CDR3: CGGQGNEKLFF. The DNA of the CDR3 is TGCGGGGGACAGGGAAATGAAAAACTGTTTTTT.

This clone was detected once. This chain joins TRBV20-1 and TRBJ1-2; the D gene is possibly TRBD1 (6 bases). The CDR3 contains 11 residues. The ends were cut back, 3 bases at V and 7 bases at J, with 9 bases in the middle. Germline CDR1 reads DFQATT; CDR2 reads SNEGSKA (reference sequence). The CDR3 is CSASRGAGYTF. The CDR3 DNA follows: TGCAGTGCTAGTCGGGGGGCTGGCTACACCTTC.

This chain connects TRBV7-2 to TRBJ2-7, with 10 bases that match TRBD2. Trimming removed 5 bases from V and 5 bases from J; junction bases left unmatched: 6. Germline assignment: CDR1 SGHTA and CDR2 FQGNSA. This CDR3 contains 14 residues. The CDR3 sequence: CASSRSLAGDEQYF. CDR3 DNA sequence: TGTGCCAGCAGCCGTAGCCTAGCGGGAGACGAGCAGTACTTC. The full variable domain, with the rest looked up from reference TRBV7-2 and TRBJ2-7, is GAGVSQSPSNKVTEKGKDVELRCDPISGHTALYWYRQSLGQGLEFLIYFQGNSAPDKSGLPSDRFSAERTGGSVSTLTIQRTQQEDSAVYLCASSRSLAGDEQYFGPGTRLTVT.

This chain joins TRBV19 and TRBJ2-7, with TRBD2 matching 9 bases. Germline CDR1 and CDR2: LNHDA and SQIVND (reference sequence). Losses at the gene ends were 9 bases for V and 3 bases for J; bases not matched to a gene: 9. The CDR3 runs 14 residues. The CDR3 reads CASATSGQYYEQYF. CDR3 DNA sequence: TGTGCCAGCGCCACTAGCGGGCAATACTACGAGCAGTACTTC.

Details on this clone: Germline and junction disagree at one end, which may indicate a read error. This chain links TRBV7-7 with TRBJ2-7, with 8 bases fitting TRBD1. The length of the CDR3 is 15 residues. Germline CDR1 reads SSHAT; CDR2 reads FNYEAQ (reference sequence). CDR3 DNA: TGTGCTAGCAGCCCTGGACAGGGAAGCTCCTACGAGCAGTACTTC. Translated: CASSPGQGSSYEQYF. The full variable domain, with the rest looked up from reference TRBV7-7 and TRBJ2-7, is GAGVSQSPRYKVTKRGQDVTLRCDPISSHATLYWYQQALGQGPEFLTYFNYEAQPDKSGLPSDRFSAERPEGSISTLTIQRTEQRDSAMYRCASSPGQGSSYEQYFGPGTRLTVT.

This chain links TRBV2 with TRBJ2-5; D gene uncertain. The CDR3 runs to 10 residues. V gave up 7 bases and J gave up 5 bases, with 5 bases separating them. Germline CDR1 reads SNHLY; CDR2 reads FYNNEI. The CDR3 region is CASTRETQYF. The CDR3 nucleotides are TGTGCCAGCACCAGGGAGACCCAGTACTTC.

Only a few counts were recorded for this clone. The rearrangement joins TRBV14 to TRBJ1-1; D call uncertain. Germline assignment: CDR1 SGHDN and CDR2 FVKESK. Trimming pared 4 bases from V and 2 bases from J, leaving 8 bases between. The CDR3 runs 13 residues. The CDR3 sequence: CASSLYTNTEAFF. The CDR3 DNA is TGTGCCAGCAGCCTTTACACCAACACTGAAGCTTTCTTT.

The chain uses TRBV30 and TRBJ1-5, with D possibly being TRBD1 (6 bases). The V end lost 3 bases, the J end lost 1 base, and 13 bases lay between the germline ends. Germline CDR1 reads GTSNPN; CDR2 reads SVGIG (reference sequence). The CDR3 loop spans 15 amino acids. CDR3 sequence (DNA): TGTGCCTGGAGAAGCCGACAGGACAGCAATCAGCCCCAGCATTTT. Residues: CAWRSRQDSNQPQHF. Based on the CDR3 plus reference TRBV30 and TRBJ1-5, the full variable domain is SQTIHQWPATLVQPVGSPLSLECTVEGTSNPNLYWYRQAAGRGLQLLFYSVGIGQISSEVPQNLSASRPQDRQFILSSKKLLLSDSGFYLCAWRSRQDSNQPQHFGDGTRLSIL.

CDR3 nucleotide sequence: TGTGCCAGCAGTTTATTACCCACACAGGGATACGAGCAGTACTTC. This sequence encodes CASSLLPTQGYEQYF. This sequence joins TRBV27 and TRBJ2-7; D is possibly TRBD1 (6 bases). This CDR3 comprises 15 residues. With 1 base removed from V and 4 bases from J, the gap between germline ends came to 14 bases. The germline CDR1 and CDR2 sequences are MNHEY and SMNVEV (reference sequence).

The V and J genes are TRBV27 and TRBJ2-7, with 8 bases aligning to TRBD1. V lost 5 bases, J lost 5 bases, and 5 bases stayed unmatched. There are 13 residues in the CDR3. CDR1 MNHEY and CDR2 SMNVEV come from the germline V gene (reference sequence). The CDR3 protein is CASSPGGANEQYF. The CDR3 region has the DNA TGTGCCAGCAGTCCAGGGGGCGCAAACGAGCAGTACTTC.

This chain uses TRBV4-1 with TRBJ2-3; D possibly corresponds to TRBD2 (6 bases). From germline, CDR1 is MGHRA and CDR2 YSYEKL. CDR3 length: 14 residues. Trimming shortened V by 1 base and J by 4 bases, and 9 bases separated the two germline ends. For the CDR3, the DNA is TGCGCCAGCAGCCAAGCTAGCGAGGCAGATACGCAGTATTTT. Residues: CASSQASEADTQYF.

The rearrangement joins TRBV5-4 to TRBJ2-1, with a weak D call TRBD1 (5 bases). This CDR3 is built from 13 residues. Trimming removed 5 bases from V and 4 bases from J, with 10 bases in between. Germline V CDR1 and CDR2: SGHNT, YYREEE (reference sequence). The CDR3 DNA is TGTGCCAGCAGACGGTCAGGGTACAATGAGCAGTTCTTC. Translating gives CASRRSGYNEQFF.

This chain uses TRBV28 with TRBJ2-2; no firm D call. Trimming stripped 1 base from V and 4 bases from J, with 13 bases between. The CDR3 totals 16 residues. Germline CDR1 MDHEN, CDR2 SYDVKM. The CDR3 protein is CASSLFPSSGTGELFF. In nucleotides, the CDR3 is TGTGCCAGCAGTTTATTTCCTAGTTCGGGCACCGGGGAGCTGTTTTTT.

CDR3 in DNA: TGCAGCGTTGAAGTGGCCGGACAGGGGGCGCCCCGCGAGCAGTACTTC. Its protein is CSVEVAGQGAPREQYF. This chain connects TRBV29-1 to TRBJ2-7; 11 nucleotides line up with TRBD1. The CDR3 is 16 amino acids. The germline CDR1 and CDR2 sequences are SQVTM and ANQGSEA. Germline trimming cut 1 base from V and 6 bases from J; bases unmatched to any gene: 11.